This TCR beta chain comes out of a study of OX40 agonist ivuxolimab in advanced cancers. Study information: Patients received ivuxolimab, an agonistic anti-OX40 (CD134) antibody. Hepatocellular carcinoma, melanoma, renal cell or head and neck cancer was diagnosed in the dose-escalation patients.

Germline assignment: CDR1 MDHEN and CDR2 SYDVKM. CDR3 length: 15 amino acids. V was cut by 8 bases and J by 0 bases, with 14 bases left in between. This clone was detected only once. Sequencing was performed with immunoSEQ multiplex PCR; in TCRdb, only in-frame clones are kept and a portion is missing. The table lists approximately 60,000 clones, over 85% of them singletons. Sequencing used CD4+ or CD8+ T cells sorted from blood, obtained in a trial of the OX40 agonist ivuxolimab. This TCR was sampled from an adult with an advanced solid tumor such as melanoma, head and neck, liver or kidney cancer. This chain joins TRBV28 and TRBJ1-3; TRBD1 might be the D (6 bases). The DNA for the CDR3 is TGTGCCAGCGAGGGAGACAGGCTCTCTGGAAACACCATATATTTT. It codes for CASEGDRLSGNTIYF.